The clone carrying this T cell receptor beta chain has just one count. Profiled with immunoSEQ multiplex PCR; TCRdb holds only in-frame clones, not every one. The sample records about 260,000 clones, around 84% being singletons. These data are taken from a study of blood T cell repertoires in COVID-19. The CDR3 sequence is 13 residues long. Trimming cost V 6 bases and J 4 bases; bases outside gene matches: 5. In germline, CDR1 is MNHEY, CDR2 SMNVEV (reference sequence). This receptor was obtained from a man aged 60 to 75 with acute or convalescent COVID-19. Sample: peripheral blood. The chain couples TRBV27 to TRBJ1-1, with TRBD1 matching 7 bases. CDR3 in DNA: TGTGCCAGCAGCCTCTGGGACAGCACTGAAGCTTTCTTT. Translated: CASSLWDSTEAFF.